These T cell receptor beta chains were read from a single sample in a study of T cell responses to AZD1222 COVID-19 vaccine. TCRdb's table, derived via immunoSEQ multiplex PCR, lists solely in-frame clones and lacks some. Here the sample spans 100,000 to 150,000 clones, approximately 90% being singletons. This material consisted of peripheral blood, taken on day 0 of AZD1222 vaccination. The receptors here all came from an adult in good health. Each CDR3 is given with its conserved first and last residue. A D gene is named only where the DNA matches it firmly.

d_gene | j_gene | v_gene | CDR3nt | CDR3aa
- | TRBJ1-2 | TRBV3-1/TRBV3-2 | TGTGCCAGCAGCCAAGCCCGACAGGTGGATGGCTACACCTTC | CASSQARQVDGYTF
- | TRBJ2-5 | TRBV5-1 | TGCGCCAGCAGCTTAGGTAACTCCCAGGAGACCCAGTACTTC | CASSLGNSQETQYF
- | TRBJ1-4 | TRBV15 | TGTGCCACCAGCAGAGCTACAGTTGAAAAACTGTTTTTT | CATSRATVEKLFF
- | TRBJ1-3 | TRBV7-9 | TGTGCCAGCCGAAACCACTCTGGAAACACCATATATTTT | CASRNHSGNTIYF
TRBD1 | TRBJ1-2 | TRBV27 | TGTGCCAGCAGTTTAGAGGGACAGGGCCTTAACTATGGCTACACCTTC | CASSLEGQGLNYGYTF
- | TRBJ2-1 | TRBV3-1/TRBV3-2 | TGTGCCAGCAGCCAAGTACCGGATCGCGATGAGCAGTTCTTC | CASSQVPDRDEQFF
- | TRBJ1-4 | TRBV18 | TGTGCCAGCTCACCACCGGGTACCATAAATGAAAAACTGTTTTTT | CASSPPGTINEKLFF
- | TRBJ2-7 | TRBV12-3/TRBV12-4 | TGTGCCAGCAGCCCGGGACCTTCCTACGAGCAGTACTTC | CASSPGPSYEQYF
TRBD2 | TRBJ2-7 | TRBV6-6 | TGTGCCAGCAGTTACTCCCCCGGGACTAACTACGAGCAGTACTTC | CASSYSPGTNYEQYF
- | TRBJ2-7 | TRBV27 | TGTGCCAGCATGGTCCAAGCAGGAGGGCCATTGAACGAGCAGTACTTC | CASMVQAGGPLNEQYF
TRBD1 | TRBJ2-7 | TRBV7-9 | TGTGCCAGCGGCTTACAGGGGACCTACGAGCAGTACTTC | CASGLQGTYEQYF
TRBD1 | TRBJ2-6 | TRBV5-1 | TGCGCCAGCAGCGGGACAGGGGGTAGCGGGGCCAACGTCCTGACTTTC | CASSGTGGSGANVLTF
- | TRBJ1-3 | TRBV18 | TGTGCCAGCTCACCAATTCTGGGGCATGGAAACACCATATATTTT | CASSPILGHGNTIYF
- | TRBJ1-1 | TRBV20-1 | TGCAGTGCTAGACCCCTAGAGCAGACTTTCTTT | CSARPLEQTFF
- | TRBJ1-2 | TRBV19 | TGTGCCAGTAGTAAGTGGCAGGTGGTCGACTATGGCTACACCTTC | CASSKWQVVDYGYTF
- | TRBJ2-1 | TRBV7-9 | TGTGCCAGCAGCGATTCGGGGCGGACGTTATACAATGAGCAGTTCTTC | CASSDSGRTLYNEQFF
- | TRBJ2-7 | TRBV9 | TGTGCCAGCAGCCCTAAACCCTCCGGGGCTACGAGAGAGCAGTACTTC | CASSPKPSGATREQYF
- | TRBJ2-7 | TRBV12-5 | TGTGCTAGTGGTTTGGTATCCGTGGACCTAAAATACGAGCAGTACTTC | CASGLVSVDLKYEQYF
- | TRBJ2-3 | TRBV12-2 | TGTGCAAGTCGCTCGACCGGACTAGCGGGAGGCCCAACTAGCACAGATACGCAGTATTTT | CASRSTGLAGGPTSTDTQYF
TRBD2 | TRBJ2-2 | TRBV6-5 | TGTGCCAGCAGTTACGAAGCGGGAGGCGATACCGGGGAGCTGTTTTTT | CASSYEAGGDTGELFF
- | TRBJ1-5 | TRBV15 | TGTGCCACCAGCAAAGGAGGTATCCTACGGGATCAGCCCCAGCATTTT | CATSKGGILRDQPQHF
TRBD2 | TRBJ2-7 | TRBV6-1 | TGTGCCAGCAGTGGGAGACTAGCGGGAGGACGTCGCTACGAGCAGTACTTC | CASSGRLAGGRRYEQYF
- | TRBJ2-7 | TRBV5-1 | TGCGCCAGCAGTATGAGGGACTGGACCCCCTACGAGCAGTACTTC | CASSMRDWTPYEQYF
- | TRBJ1-4 | TRBV27 | TGTGCCAGCAGTGTACGGGGTGCTAATGAAAAACTGTTTTTT | CASSVRGANEKLFF
- | TRBJ2-5 | TRBV19 | TGTGCCAGTAGTATAGGGGTAGGGCACGAGACCCAGTACTTC | CASSIGVGHETQYF
TRBD1 | TRBJ1-2 | TRBV28 | TGTGCCAGCAGTCTCCGAAGGGGGCTGGTTAGCTACACCTTC | CASSLRRGLVSYTF
TRBD1 | TRBJ1-2 | TRBV28 | TGTGCCAGCAGAGGTACAGGGGGCCTTCGCTATGGCTACACCTTC | CASRGTGGLRYGYTF
TRBD2 | TRBJ2-1 | TRBV5-1 | TGCGCCAGCAGCTCGGGGGGGACTAGCGGGATAAGAAGCTCCTACAATGAGCAGTTCTTC | CASSSGGTSGIRSSYNEQFF
- | TRBJ2-7 | TRBV5-1 | TGCGCCAGCAGCTTGACGGTGGCAGGCCACTACGAGCAGTACTTC | CASSLTVAGHYEQYF
- | TRBJ1-6 | TRBV19 | TGTGCCAGTCAGGCTATTAGTAATTCACCCCTCCACTTT | CASQAISNSPLHF
- | TRBJ2-7 | TRBV7-9 | TGTGCCAGCCGCTTTGATCAGGCGTACGAGCAGTACTTC | CASRFDQAYEQYF
- | TRBJ1-1 | TRBV9 | TGTGCCAGCAGCGTAGTGATGAACACTGAAGCTTTCTTT | CASSVVMNTEAFF
- | TRBJ2-7 | TRBV11-3 | TGTGCCAGCAGCTTAGATGGAAGAGAGCAGTACTTC | CASSLDGREQYF
TRBD2 | TRBJ2-5 | TRBV5-3 | TGTGCCAGAAGCTTTCTAGCGGGAGAGGAGACCCAGTACTTC | CARSFLAGEETQYF
TRBD1 | TRBJ1-2 | TRBV5-6 | TGTGCCAGCAGCCCGGGACAGGCCTATGGCTACACCTTC | CASSPGQAYGYTF
TRBD1 | TRBJ1-4 | TRBV27 | TGTGCCAGCAGTCCCGGGACAGGGGTGAGGGGTGAAAAACTGTTTTTT | CASSPGTGVRGEKLFF
- | TRBJ2-7 | TRBV18 | TGTGCCAGCTCTAAAGGGGGGAAAGGCTCCTACGAGCAGTACTTC | CASSKGGKGSYEQYF
- | TRBJ1-1 | TRBV29-1 | TGCAGCGTTGATGAGGGAGCTTTCTTT | CSVDEGAFF
- | TRBJ1-2 | TRBV3-1/TRBV3-2 | TGTGCCAGCAGCCAAGGAGCTGCGTCTATATTAGGTGGCTACACCTTC | CASSQGAASILGGYTF
- | TRBJ2-7 | TRBV6-5 | TGTGCCACCACCAACGTCTGGGAGCAGTACTTC | CATTNVWEQYF
- | TRBJ2-3 | TRBV20-1 | TGCAGTGCTAGTCCCGCTTCTAGCACAGATACGCAGTATTTT | CSASPASSTDTQYF
TRBD2 | TRBJ2-3 | TRBV2 | TGTGCCACTAGCGGGAGGGCCTCAGATACGCAGTATTTT | CATSGRASDTQYF
TRBD1 | TRBJ2-7 | TRBV19 | TGTGCCAGTAGCGGATACAGGGGATTGAGCGAGCAGTACTTC | CASSGYRGLSEQYF
TRBD2 | TRBJ2-1 | TRBV4-1 | TGCGCCAGCAGCCCACAAGCTAGCGGGTATTACAATGAGCAGTTCTTC | CASSPQASGYYNEQFF
TRBD1 | TRBJ1-1 | TRBV6-6 | TGTGCCAGCAGTCGGGACAGGGGAGACGCTTTCTTT | CASSRDRGDAFF
- | TRBJ2-4 | TRBV28 | TGTGCCAGCAGGACCCCCGGGCTCATCGACATTCAGTACTTC | CASRTPGLIDIQYF
TRBD2 | TRBJ2-3 | TRBV5-1 | TGCGCCAGCAGCTTGGCGCTAGCGGGAGCGGATACGCAGTATTTT | CASSLALAGADTQYF